A selection of T cell receptor beta chains follows, all from one sample in a study of blood T cell dynamics during melanoma immunotherapy. Produced via immunoSEQ multiplex PCR; TCRdb's table is partial and in-frame only. The sample yields approximately 25,000 clones, roughly nine tenths seen once. This sample comprised blood, obtained from a patient treated with checkpoint blockade. Receptors originate from a human donor with melanoma. Each CDR3 is given with its conserved first and last residue. The D gene is left open where the match is weak. Not all rows give a size; the values are once, few, many and, for expanded clones, a class.

V gene	clone size	D gene	J gene	CDR3 DNA	CDR3 protein
TRBV9	once	NA	TRBJ2-3	TGTGCCAGCAGCGCCCGGGACTTCACAGATACGCAGTATTTT	CASSARDFTDTQYF
TRBV18	NA	NA	TRBJ2-5	TGTGCCAGCTCATCGTTCACCACCCAAGAGACCCAGTACTTC	CASSSFTTQETQYF
TRBV29-1	NA	TRBD1	TRBJ2-1	TGCAGCGTTGAGGCTTGGGACAGGGACATCAATGAGCAGTTCTTC	CSVEAWDRDINEQFF
TRBV15	NA	TRBD2	TRBJ2-5	TGTGCCACCAGCCACTCCGGGACTAGCGGGAGGGGGCGAGAGACCCAGTACTTC	CATSHSGTSGRGRETQYF
TRBV4-2	NA	TRBD2	TRBJ2-1	TGTGCCAGCAGTCGGACTCTAGCGGGCATCTTCAATGAGCAGTTCTTC	CASSRTLAGIFNEQFF
TRBV7-9	once	NA	TRBJ2-1	TGTGCCAGCAGCCAAATCTCTAGCGCCAATGAGCAGTTCTTC	CASSQISSANEQFF
TRBV6-1	NA	TRBD1	TRBJ1-3	TGTGCCAGCAGTGAGGGACAGGGTCTAGGTGGGATATATTTT	CASSEGQGLGGIYF
TRBV7-9	NA	TRBD1	TRBJ2-1	TGTGCCAGCAGCTTACCGGGACAGGGCGTCAATGAGCAGTTCTTC	CASSLPGQGVNEQFF
TRBV14	few	TRBD2	TRBJ2-7	TGTGCCAGCAGCCCCAGACTAGCGGGGACCTACGAGCAGTACTTC	CASSPRLAGTYEQYF
TRBV6-1	NA	TRBD1	TRBJ1-5	TGTGCCAGCAGTGAAAGCAGGGGGCGGATTCAGCCCCAGCATTTT	CASSESRGRIQPQHF
TRBV7-2	NA	NA	TRBJ2-7	TGTGCCAGCAGCCGGGACAAAACCTACGAGCAGTACTTC	CASSRDKTYEQYF
TRBV18	NA	NA	TRBJ1-5	TGTGCCAGCTCCTTCGAGGGGCTTAGCAATCAGCCCCAGCATTTT	CASSFEGLSNQPQHF
TRBV19	NA	NA	TRBJ1-2	TGTGCCAGTAGTACCGGGGGAGTAAGGAGCTATGGCTACACCTTC	CASSTGGVRSYGYTF
TRBV9	NA	NA	TRBJ2-2	TGTGCCAGCAGCCCCCGGACAGTTGTTAACACCGGGGAGCTGTTTTTT	CASSPRTVVNTGELFF
TRBV6-5	NA	NA	TRBJ1-6	TGTGCCAGCAGCCCCCGTGGGAGCACTAATTCACCCCTCCACTTT	CASSPRGSTNSPLHF
TRBV7-9	NA	NA	TRBJ2-5	TGTGCCAGCAGCTTAGCGTCGGGGGGCCTGAGGGGAGAGACCCAGTACTTC	CASSLASGGLRGETQYF
TRBV19	NA	TRBD1	TRBJ2-1	TGTGCCAGTAGTCGGGACAGGGATTACAATGAGCAGTTCTTC	CASSRDRDYNEQFF
TRBV7-8	NA	NA	TRBJ1-1	TGTGCCAGCAGCTTACGAGGGGGGTTTGGCACTGAAGCTTTCTTT	CASSLRGGFGTEAFF